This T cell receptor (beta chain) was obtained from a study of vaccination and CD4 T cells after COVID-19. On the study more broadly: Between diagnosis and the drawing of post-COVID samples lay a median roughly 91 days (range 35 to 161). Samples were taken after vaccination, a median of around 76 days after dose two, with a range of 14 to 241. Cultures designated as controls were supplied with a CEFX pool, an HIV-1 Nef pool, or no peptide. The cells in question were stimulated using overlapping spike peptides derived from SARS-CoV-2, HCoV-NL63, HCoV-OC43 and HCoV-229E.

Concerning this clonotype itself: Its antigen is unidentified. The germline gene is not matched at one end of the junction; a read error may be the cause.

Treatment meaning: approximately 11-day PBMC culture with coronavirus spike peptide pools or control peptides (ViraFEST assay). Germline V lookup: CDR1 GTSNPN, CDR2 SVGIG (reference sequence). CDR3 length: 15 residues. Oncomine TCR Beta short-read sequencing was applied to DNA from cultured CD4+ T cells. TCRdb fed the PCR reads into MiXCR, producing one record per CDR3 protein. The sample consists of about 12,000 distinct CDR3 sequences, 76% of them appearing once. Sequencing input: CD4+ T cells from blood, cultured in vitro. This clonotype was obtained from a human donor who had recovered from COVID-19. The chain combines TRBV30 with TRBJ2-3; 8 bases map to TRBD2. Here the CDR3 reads CARSHRGGRTDTQYF. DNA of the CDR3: TGTGCCAGGAGCCACCGGGGGGGGCGCACAGATACGCAGTATTTT.